The 27 T cell receptor beta chains presented below share a single source sample, sequenced in a study of blood T cell repertoires in COVID-19 (dated by TCRdb to 2018 to 2020). The library came from the immunoSEQ multiplex PCR assay. TCRdb stores this immuneACCESS table with in-frame sequences only. Part of the clones is absent; in the studies checked, under half of the shortfall reflects unresolved V genes, and no reason is known for the rest. The sample has about 350,000 clones on record, around 90% of them singletons. The ten largest clones represent roughly 3.9% of the sample. Sequenced: peripheral blood. The receptor set was obtained from an older woman with COVID-19, enrolled during active disease.

This clone was seen a single time. The J gene is TRBJ1-2, the V gene TRBV6-2 or TRBV6-3; D unclear. This CDR3 is built from 15 residues. CDR1 and CDR2 (germline): MNHEY, SVGEGT. V lost 6 bases and J 2 bases, leaving 16 bases between the germline ends. In DNA, the CDR3 is TGTGCCAGCAGCGAACCGTGGAGGCTAAACTATGGCTACACCTTC. This encodes CASSEPWRLNYGYTF.

This rearrangement joins TRBV5-1 to TRBJ1-5; no reliable D call. The CDR3 covers 14 residues. Germline CDR1 reads SGHRS; CDR2 reads YFSETQ. Trimming removed 0 bases from V and 0 bases from J, with 4 bases in between. CDR3 sequence reads: CASSLDHSNQPQHF. The CDR3, as DNA: TGCGCCAGCAGCTTGGATCATAGCAATCAGCCCCAGCATTTT. Combining the CDR3 with reference TRBV5-1 and TRBJ1-5 gives the whole variable domain KAGVTQTPRYLIKTRGQQVTLSCSPISGHRSVSWYQQTPGQGLQFLFEYFSETQRNKGNFPGRFSGRQFSNSRSEMNVSTLELGDSALYLCASSLDHSNQPQHFGDGTRLSIL.

The chain combines TRBV7-2 with TRBJ2-1; D ambiguous. V was shortened by 0 bases and J by 10 bases, with 10 bases between the two germline ends. The CDR3 is made up of 13 amino acids. The germline CDR1 and CDR2 sequences are SGHTA and FQGNSA. CDR3 residues: CASSLAARHEQFF. The DNA for the CDR3 is TGTGCCAGCAGCTTAGCAGCTCGCCACGAGCAGTTCTTC.

The chain recombines TRBV29-1 with TRBJ2-1, with TRBD2 identical over 11 bases. Germline V gives CDR1 SQVTM, CDR2 ANQGSEA. The length of the CDR3 is 14 residues. Trimming removed 6 bases from V and 4 bases from J; junction bases left unmatched: 5. CDR3 region: CSVSTSGGYNEQFF. The CDR3 DNA sequence: TGCAGCGTGTCCACTAGCGGGGGATACAATGAGCAGTTCTTC.

This chain links TRBV7-9 with TRBJ2-3; D unclear. Trimming left V 1 base short and J 6 bases short, with 17 bases between. From germline, CDR1 is SEHNR and CDR2 FQNEAQ (reference sequence). CDR3 size: 16 residues. The CDR3 loop is CASSLGVEVWSDTQYF. The CDR3 DNA reads as TGTGCCAGCAGCTTAGGAGTTGAGGTATGGAGTGATACGCAGTATTTT.

The V call is TRBV5-1, the J call TRBJ1-1; tentatively, D is TRBD1 (6 bases). CDR1 SGHRS and CDR2 YFSETQ come from the germline V gene. The CDR3 has 15 amino acids. Trimming took 3 bases from V and 1 from J, leaving 13 bases between them. The DNA of the CDR3 is TGCGCCAGCAGCTCCAGGGGCGCGGGGAACACTGAAGCTTTCTTT. It is translated as CASSSRGAGNTEAFF.

The chain carries TRBV5-1 and TRBJ1-1; 7 bases agree with TRBD1. Germline lookup yields CDR1 SGHRS and CDR2 YFSETQ. This CDR3 is built from 15 residues. Germline trimming cut 4 bases from V and 3 bases from J; bases unmatched to any gene: 9. The CDR3 DNA reads as TGCGCCAGCAGCCCCTGGGTGCAGGGGGACACTGAAGCTTTCTTT. The encoded protein is CASSPWVQGDTEAFF.

In its sample, this clone was seen once. The chain employs TRBV19 and TRBJ2-3; a weak D match, TRBD1 (6 bases). Germline V gene sequence: CDR1 LNHDA, CDR2 SQIVND (reference sequence). V was trimmed by 2 bases and J by 10 bases, leaving 10 bases between them. The CDR3 extends over 12 amino acids. The DNA for the CDR3 is TGTGCCAGTAGTATAAGACAGGCGGCGCAGTATTTT. This translates into CASSIRQAAQYF.

The chain combines TRBV4-1 with TRBJ1-1; a possible D gene is TRBD1 (5 bases). With 0 bases removed from V and 1 base from J, the gap between germline ends came to 6 bases. CDR1 is MGHRA and CDR2 is YSYEKL in the germline V gene. This CDR3 contains 14 residues. DNA of the CDR3: TGCGCCAGCAGCCAAGATCAGGGGAACACTGAAGCTTTCTTT. This codes for CASSQDQGNTEAFF.

This clone came up a few times. The V gene is TRBV6-1, the J gene TRBJ1-3, with unresolved D. CDR1 and CDR2 (germline): MNHNS, SASEGT. The CDR3 is 15 residues long. Trimming removed 2 bases from V and 0 bases from J, with 8 bases in between. CDR3 bases: TGTGCCAGCAGTGAATGGAGGGTCTCTGGAAACACCATATATTTT. Protein: CASSEWRVSGNTIYF.

This clone has just one count. This chain joins TRBV7-9 and TRBJ1-2; no clear D gene. V was shortened by 1 base and J by 5 bases, with 5 bases between the two germline ends. CDR1 is SEHNR, CDR2 FQNEAQ, per germline (reference sequence). The CDR3 runs to 12 residues. CDR3 coding DNA: TGTGCCAGCAGCTTAGTGTCTTATGGCTACACCTTC. As protein: CASSLVSYGYTF. Together with reference TRBV7-9 and TRBJ1-2, the CDR3 gives the full variable domain: DTGVSQNPRHKITKRGQNVTFRCDPISEHNRLYWYRQTLGQGPEFLTYFQNEAQLEKSRLLSDRFSAERPKGSFSTLEIQRTEQGDSAMYLCASSLVSYGYTFGSGTRLTVV.

The rearrangement joins TRBV12-3 or TRBV12-4 to TRBJ1-1; D gene uncertain. V was shortened by 7 bases and J by 2 bases, with 11 bases between the two germline ends. The CDR3 covers 13 residues. The DNA for the CDR3 is TGTGCCAGCAAACTAGACGGAAACACTGAAGCTTTCTTT. Amino acids: CASKLDGNTEAFF.

The rearrangement links TRBV19 to TRBJ1-1, with TRBD1 as a possible D gene (6 bases). Trimming shortened V by 0 bases and J by 0 bases, and 23 bases separated the two germline ends. The CDR3 is 20 amino acids. Germline CDR1 and CDR2: LNHDA and SQIVND (reference sequence). The CDR3 loop reads CASSIESLGTKSGMNTEAFF. The DNA of the CDR3 is TGTGCCAGTAGTATAGAGAGCCTCGGGACAAAAAGTGGCATGAACACTGAAGCTTTCTTT.

This chain uses TRBV5-1 with TRBJ2-2; D not resolved. This CDR3 spans 15 amino acids. With 3 bases removed from V and 0 bases from J, the gap between germline ends came to 9 bases. CDR1 SGHRS and CDR2 YFSETQ come from the germline V gene. The CDR3 reads CASSSTHPNTGELFF. CDR3 nucleotides: TGCGCCAGCAGCTCGACACATCCGAACACCGGGGAGCTGTTTTTT.

CDR3 sequence reads: CATRVSGVRDTQYF. In DNA form, the CDR3 reads TGTGCCACCAGAGTAAGCGGGGTAAGAGATACGCAGTATTTT. The chain has TRBV15 and TRBJ2-3; 7 bases fit TRBD2. The V gene's germline CDR1 is LNHNV and CDR2 YYDKDF (reference sequence). The V segment lost 6 bases and the J segment 5 bases; nucleotides outside the gene matches: 8. The CDR3 sequence is 14 residues long.

The chain is built from TRBV19 and TRBJ2-1; tentatively, D is TRBD1 (5 bases). The length of the CDR3 is 14 residues. Germline V gene lookup returns CDR1 LNHDA and CDR2 SQIVND (reference sequence). The V end was cut by 7 bases, the J end by 6 bases, with 16 bases between. CDR3 region: CASKVGRVGNEQFF. Here the CDR3 DNA reads TGTGCCAGTAAAGTCGGCAGGGTAGGCAATGAGCAGTTCTTC.

The chain carries TRBV19 and TRBJ2-1; tentative D call: TRBD1 (6 bases). Trimming removed 3 bases from V and 9 bases from J, with 18 bases in between. This CDR3 is built from 15 residues. Germline CDR1 and CDR2: LNHDA and SQIVND (reference sequence). The CDR3 loop reads CASSIVAGAGGEQFF. CDR3 nucleotide sequence: TGTGCCAGTAGTATTGTGGCAGGGGCGGGTGGTGAGCAGTTCTTC.

This rearrangement joins TRBV15 to TRBJ2-7; D is unclear. The CDR3 extends over 15 amino acids. V lost 3 bases and J 4 bases, leaving 16 bases between the germline ends. CDR1 and CDR2 (germline): LNHNV, YYDKDF (reference sequence). The CDR3 bases are TGTGCCACCAGCAGGGCGTCCGGGTCCTTTTACGAGCAGTACTTC. This gives the protein CATSRASGSFYEQYF.

The chain links TRBV6-5 to TRBJ1-1, with D perhaps TRBD1 (6 bases). There are 12 residues in the CDR3. V was shortened by 0 bases and J by 7 bases, with 6 bases between the two germline ends. The V gene's germline CDR1 is MNHEY and CDR2 SVGAGI. The CDR3 here is CASSYSGGEAFF. CDR3 nucleotides: TGTGCCAGCAGTTACTCAGGGGGTGAAGCTTTCTTT.

This chain connects TRBV5-1 to TRBJ1-1; no clear D. The CDR3 totals 16 residues. Germline V gene sequence: CDR1 SGHRS, CDR2 YFSETQ. The V and J ends lost 1 base and 2 bases respectively, with 15 bases between them. The CDR3 DNA reads TGCGCCAGCAGCTTGTCCGGCAGGCCGCTTAACACTGAAGCTTTCTTT. Amino acids: CASSLSGRPLNTEAFF.

The J gene is TRBJ1-2, the V gene TRBV5-4; possibly TRBD1 for D (5 bases). The CDR3 is 16 residues long. The germline V gene has CDR1 SGHNT and CDR2 YYREEE (reference sequence). Trimming shortened V by 2 bases and J by 4 bases, and 18 bases separated the two germline ends. CDR3 in DNA: TGTGCCAGCAGCTTTGTCCAGGGCAGTCTCAGCTATGGCTACACCTTC. It codes for CASSFVQGSLSYGYTF.

V and J are TRBV2 and TRBJ1-2, with 7 bases matching TRBD1. This CDR3 is 14 amino acids long. Germline V gene sequence: CDR1 SNHLY, CDR2 FYNNEI. Trimming removed 6 bases from V and 1 base from J; junction bases left unmatched: 5. The CDR3 DNA is TGTGCCAGCAGACCAGGGACAGTTAACTATGGCTACACCTTC. Translated, it gives CASRPGTVNYGYTF.

This rearrangement joins TRBV7-8 to TRBJ1-6, with unresolved D. Trimming removed 3 bases from V and 0 bases from J, with 9 bases in between. In germline, CDR1 is SGHVS, CDR2 FQNEAQ. The CDR3 is made up of 16 amino acids. CDR3: CASSLSMSSYNSPLHF. The CDR3 nucleotides read TGTGCCAGCAGCTTGTCAATGAGCTCCTATAATTCACCCCTCCACTTT.

The genes are TRBV10-3 and TRBJ2-7; 14 nucleotides line up with TRBD2. The CDR3 spans 20 residues. Per germline, CDR1 ENHRY and CDR2 SYGVKD. The V and J ends lost 5 bases and 0 bases, in that order; junction bases with no gene match: 15. Written as DNA, the CDR3 is TGTGCCATCAGTTCCACGCCTGCGACTAGCGGGGGGGCTCACTCCTACGAGCAGTACTTC. Translated: CAISSTPATSGGAHSYEQYF.

The V call is TRBV28, the J call TRBJ1-6, with D possibly being TRBD1 (5 bases). The length of the CDR3 is 17 residues. Per the germline V gene, CDR1 is MDHEN and CDR2 is SYDVKM. The germline V and J ends were trimmed by 2 bases and 2 bases, with 13 bases remaining between them. The CDR3 loop reads CASSLTQVRPYNSPLHF. The DNA of the CDR3 is TGTGCCAGCAGTTTAACACAGGTCAGGCCCTATAATTCACCCCTCCACTTT.

V is TRBV12-3 or TRBV12-4 and J is TRBJ2-7; D not resolved. V was shortened by 8 bases and J by 0 bases, with 5 bases between the two germline ends. The CDR3 runs 11 residues. Written as DNA, the CDR3 is TGTGCCAGCGCGAGCTCCTACGAGCAGTACTTC. Its protein product is CASASSYEQYF.

The rearrangement uses TRBV28 and TRBJ2-2, with 8 bases aligning to TRBD2. CDR3 size: 15 residues. The V segment lost 5 bases and the J segment 7 bases; nucleotides outside the gene matches: 9. CDR1 is MDHEN, CDR2 SYDVKM, per germline. CDR3 nucleotide sequence: TGTGCCAGCAGTAATTCGGGGGGGCTTAACGGGGAGCTGTTTTTT. It codes for CASSNSGGLNGELFF.